The rows below give T cell receptor beta chains drawn from one sample of a study of PD-1 blockade in classical Hodgkin lymphoma. The table came from immunoSEQ multiplex PCR; TCRdb's copy has only in-frame clones and leaves some out. This table holds about 26,000 clones, 80% to 90% found once. The specimen was peripheral blood mononuclear cells (PBMCs), collected at baseline. Source of these receptors: a human donor with classical Hodgkin lymphoma. CDR3s include the opening cysteine and the closing phenylalanine or tryptophan. Each record gives: D gene, clone size, CDR3 length, V gene, J gene, CDR3 protein, CDR3 DNA. A D gene is named only where the DNA matches it firmly. Clone size is given for some rows only: seen once, a few or many times, or a class if the clone is expanded.

TRBD2,.,18,TRBV5-1,TRBJ2-5,CASSSDGTSGGASETQYF,TGCGCCAGCAGCTCGGACGGGACTAGCGGGGGGGCCTCAGAGACCCAGTACTTC
TRBD1,.,16,TRBV6-5,TRBJ1-6,CASSYYRGFYNSPLHF,TGTGCCAGCAGTTATTACAGGGGGTTCTATAATTCACCACTCCACTTT
.,few,14,TRBV5-1,TRBJ1-2,CASSLEGVNYGYTF,TGCGCCAGCAGCTTGGAGGGGGTCAACTATGGCTACACCTTC
.,.,15,TRBV7-8,TRBJ1-6,CASSFQVANNSPLHF,TGTGCCAGCAGCTTCCAGGTCGCCAATAATTCACCCCTCCACTTT
.,.,14,TRBV4-1,TRBJ2-3,CASSQDWGGYTQYF,TGCGCCAGCAGCCAAGATTGGGGCGGGTATACGCAGTATTTT
.,.,10,TRBV2,TRBJ2-1,CATVVNEQFF,TGTGCCACCGTCGTCAATGAGCAGTTCTTC
.,.,15,TRBV7-3,TRBJ2-1,CASSLYSGTYNEQFF,TGTGCCAGCAGCTTATATTCGGGGACTTACAATGAGCAGTTCTTC
TRBD1,.,15,TRBV6-6,TRBJ1-1,CASSPRQGTNTEAFF,TGTGCCAGCAGCCCTCGACAGGGAACGAACACTGAAGCTTTCTTT
.,.,14,TRBV6-1,TRBJ1-2,CASTNSGADYGYTF,TGTGCCAGCACTAATTCGGGGGCTGACTATGGCTACACCTTC
.,.,15,TRBV5-1,TRBJ2-5,CASSLIGQPQETQYF,TGCGCCAGCAGCCTGATTGGACAGCCTCAAGAGACCCAGTACTTC
TRBD1,.,14,TRBV6-5,TRBJ1-2,CASSWTGDFYGYTF,TGTGCCAGCAGTTGGACAGGGGATTTTTATGGCTACACCTTC
.,.,18,TRBV25-1,TRBJ2-6,CASSPRLTGQSRANVLTF,TGTGCCAGCAGTCCGAGACTAACTGGACAAAGTCGGGCCAACGTCCTGACTTTC
TRBD1,.,16,TRBV7-2,TRBJ1-3,CASSLQGQGPGNTIYF,TGTGCCAGCAGCTTACAAGGACAGGGGCCAGGAAACACCATATATTTT
TRBD1,.,15,TRBV7-9,TRBJ1-2,CASSLEGTGGSGYTF,TGTGCCAGCAGCTTAGAAGGGACAGGGGGAAGCGGCTACACCTTC
.,once,15,TRBV7-8,TRBJ2-1,CASSLVSQGGGEQFF,TGTGCCAGCAGCTTAGTCTCTCAGGGGGGTGGTGAGCAGTTCTTC
.,.,15,TRBV7-9,TRBJ2-3,CASSLEGGRADTQYF,TGTGCCAGCAGCTTAGAGGGGGGGCGCGCAGATACGCAGTATTTT
TRBD1,.,17,TRBV5-1,TRBJ2-6,CASSYRRDRAGANVLTF,TGCGCCAGCAGCTATCGTCGGGACAGGGCTGGGGCCAACGTCCTGACTTTC
.,.,12,TRBV7-8,TRBJ1-2,CASSLQYYGYTF,TGTGCCAGCAGCTTACAGTACTATGGCTACACCTTC
.,.,15,TRBV4-3,TRBJ1-4,CASSQDEMGNEKLFF,TGCGCCAGCAGCCAAGACGAGATGGGTAATGAAAAACTGTTTTTT
TRBD1,.,15,TRBV5-1,TRBJ1-4,CASSRTGGDGEKLFF,TGCGCCAGCAGCCGTACAGGGGGCGATGGTGAAAAACTGTTTTTT
.,.,17,TRBV7-9,TRBJ1-6,CASSSSETSSYNSPLHF,TGTGCCAGCAGTTCCTCGGAGACGAGCTCCTATAATTCACCCCTCCACTTT
.,.,15,TRBV5-1,TRBJ1-3,CASSLTGNSGNTIYF,TGCGCCAGCAGCTTGACAGGGAACTCTGGAAACACCATATATTTT
.,.,16,TRBV10-3,TRBJ1-5,CAISDGSAGWNQPQHF,TGTGCCATCAGTGACGGTTCGGCAGGTTGGAATCAGCCCCAGCATTTT
.,.,12,TRBV5-1,TRBJ2-7,CASSPQGYEQYF,TGCGCCAGCAGCCCCCAGGGTTACGAGCAGTACTTC
.,.,15,TRBV9,TRBJ1-5,CASNGDGVSNQPQHF,TGTGCCAGCAACGGCGACGGGGTTAGCAATCAGCCCCAGCATTTT
.,.,15,TRBV6-1,TRBJ1-1,CASSGRKTRNTEAFF,TGTGCCAGCAGTGGACGGAAGACAAGGAACACTGAAGCTTTCTTT
.,.,14,TRBV5-4,TRBJ1-2,CASGEGPEFYGYTF,TGTGCCAGCGGTGAGGGTCCCGAATTCTATGGCTACACCTTC
TRBD1,.,15,TRBV4-3,TRBJ2-1,CASSQAGTGNLIGFF,TGCGCCAGCAGCCAAGCCGGGACAGGGAACTTGATTGGGTTCTTC
.,once,13,TRBV5-1,TRBJ2-7,CASSLTQGYEQYF,TGTGCCAGCAGCCTCACACAGGGCTACGAGCAGTACTTC
TRBD1,once,19,TRBV5-6,TRBJ2-7,CASSSEGTGVGWSAYEQYF,TGTGCCAGCAGCTCAGAGGGGACAGGGGTTGGATGGTCGGCTTACGAGCAGTACTTC
.,.,14,TRBV6-5,TRBJ1-2,CASRIQGPNYGYTF,TGTGCCAGCAGAATTCAGGGCCCCAACTATGGCTACACCTTC
.,.,12,TRBV10-3,TRBJ1-1,CAISGGTTEAFF,TGTGCCATCAGTGGGGGGACCACTGAAGCTTTCTTT
.,.,14,TRBV7-9,TRBJ1-4,CASSQRGQNEKLFF,TGTGCCAGCAGCCAAAGAGGACAGAATGAAAAACTGTTTTTT
.,.,15,TRBV7-9,TRBJ2-2,CASSLGTANTGELFF,TGTGCCAGCAGCTTAGGTACAGCTAACACCGGGGAGCTGTTTTTT
.,.,14,TRBV7-9,TRBJ1-6,CASSSVTPLSPLHF,TGTGCCAGCAGCTCCGTTACCCCTCTTTCACCCCTCCACTTT
TRBD1,.,18,TRBV23-1,TRBJ2-2,CARPRDRPSTAGAGELFF,TGCGCCAGGCCGCGGGACAGGCCCTCAACAGCTGGAGCCGGGGAGCTGTTTTTT
TRBD1,.,15,TRBV4-1,TRBJ2-5,CASSQVQGAGETQYF,TGCGCCAGCAGCCAAGTCCAGGGGGCGGGGGAGACCCAGTACTTC
.,.,15,TRBV5-1,TRBJ2-5,CASSLTGGLPETQYF,TGCGCCAGCAGCTTGACGGGGGGCCTACCCGAGACCCAGTACTTC
TRBD1,once,14,TRBV27,TRBJ1-4,CASSFGQGSGKLFF,TGTGCCAGCAGTTTCGGACAGGGGTCGGGAAAACTGTTTTTT
TRBD2,.,16,TRBV9,TRBJ2-1,CASSVAPGGGYNEQFF,TGTGCCAGCAGCGTAGCCCCGGGAGGGGGATACAATGAGCAGTTCTTC
.,.,15,TRBV5-1,TRBJ1-1,CASSPTGQLNTEAFF,TGCGCCAGCAGCCCGACTGGACAGCTGAACACTGAAGCTTTCTTT
.,once,14,TRBV5-1,TRBJ2-1,CASSGITLGNEQFF,TGCGCCAGCAGCGGAATCACCCTTGGGAATGAGCAGTTCTTC
.,.,15,TRBV2,TRBJ2-1,CASTVQRDSYNEQFF,TGTGCCAGCACTGTTCAACGGGACTCCTACAATGAGCAGTTCTTC
.,.,11,TRBV14,TRBJ2-7,CASSQVREQYF,TGTGCCAGCAGCCAAGTTCGAGAGCAGTACTTC
TRBD1,.,16,TRBV18,TRBJ1-6,CASSSQTGTGDSPLHF,TGTGCCAGCTCCTCCCAGACCGGGACAGGGGATTCACCCCTCCACTTT
.,.,15,TRBV7-9,TRBJ2-5,CASSFPSGFQETQYF,TGTGCCAGCAGCTTTCCATCAGGGTTCCAAGAGACCCAGTACTTC
.,once,17,TRBV5-3,TRBJ2-1,CARSLVIEGLSYNEQFF,TGTGCCAGAAGCTTGGTAATTGAGGGACTTTCGTACAATGAGCAGTTCTTC
TRBD1,.,15,TRBV6-1,TRBJ1-5,CASSGTGNSNQPQHF,TGTGCCAGCAGTGGGACAGGGAATAGCAATCAGCCCCAGCATTTT
TRBD2,.,16,TRBV5-6,TRBJ2-5,CASSLGGGAGMETQYF,TGTGCCAGCAGTTTAGGCGGGGGGGCCGGGATGGAGACCCAGTACTTC
.,.,17,TRBV2,TRBJ2-5,CASSEALSLGGEETQYF,TGTGCCAGCAGTGAAGCGCTTTCTTTAGGGGGGGAGGAGACCCAGTACTTC
TRBD2,.,17,TRBV7-2,TRBJ2-3,CASSLLTPPGGDDTQYF,TGTGCCAGCAGCCTCCTAACGCCCCCGGGGGGGGACGATACGCAGTATTTT
TRBD1,.,14,TRBV2,TRBJ2-7,CASNWDREVYEQYF,TGTGCCAGCAACTGGGACAGGGAGGTCTACGAGCAGTACTTC
TRBD1,once,14,TRBV10-2,TRBJ1-4,CASSGTGFDEKLFF,TGCGCCAGCAGTGGGACAGGGTTTGATGAAAAACTGTTTTTT
TRBD2,.,13,TRBV30,TRBJ2-3,CAGSGGRADTQYF,TGTGCCGGTAGCGGGGGCCGTGCAGATACGCAGTATTTT
.,.,16,TRBV19,TRBJ1-5,CASSIPFRGSNQPQHF,TGTGCCAGTAGTATCCCTTTTAGGGGCAGCAATCAGCCCCAGCATTTT